This T cell receptor beta chain was recorded in a study of shared clonotypes between healthy human individuals (dated by TCRdb to 2018 to 2020). Concerning the study at large: A couple of women and a few men aged 18 to 49 years were included in the cohort. To increase sequencing depth and limit assay-specific biases, TCR repertoire library preparation and sequencing were carried out by different laboratories using diverse techniques. Each donor's leukapheresis produced roughly between roughly 0.94 and 9.5 billion PBMCs. To estimate repertoire size and how much clonotype sharing occurs between individuals, the study deeply sequenced the blood TCR repertoires of five healthy adults. For each donor, CD4 naive and CD4 memory were each given three plates, CD8 naive was given two plates, and CD8 memory was given one plate.

Healthy HIV-negative adults with no recently reported acute infections or vaccinations were included as donors. Every donor was a Caucasian adult living in Nashville, Tennessee, USA. Magnetic negative selection was used to enrich CD4+ T cells, after which naive cells were positively selected on CD45RA and the negative fraction became the memory subset. After blood collection by leukapheresis, PBMCs were isolated using Ficoll-Histopaque density gradient centrifugation and then cryopreserved in the vapor phase of liquid nitrogen. Purity and quantity of every magnetically sorted T cell population were checked by analytical flow cytometry. Genomic DNA was isolated from each sorted fraction and quantified by UV absorbance on a Nanodrop 2000c. The paper's findings and limits, for the study overall: Naive subsets generally had larger estimated clonotype richness than memory subsets did. The genetic and exposure-history diversity represented was limited by the small number of donors. Rarefaction of sorted-subset datasets indicated incomplete sequencing despite the large sequencing depth. Only blood was sampled, and tissue TCR repertoires likely differ from those in blood. Clonotypes shared by all four sorted-subset donors showed higher generation probabilities than non-shared clonotypes. Across a few donors, about 4.5% of naive CD4, roughly 3.5% of naive CD8, 2.3% of memory CD4, and approximately 0.4% of memory CD8 clonotypes were shared. Pairwise subsampling led to the expectation that sequencing depth would affect the degree of clonotype sharing among donors.

The CDR3 runs 16 amino acids, cysteine and phenylalanine included. The retained sequence is limited to the CDR3, 48 bases, with the frame set at the first base. Taken from the germline V gene, the CDR1 and CDR2 loops are MDHEN and SYDVKM. Trimming at the junction amounts to 3 bases on V and 3 bases on J, and the germline ends lie 16 bases apart. TCR CDR3 regions were amplified from genomic DNA by multiplex PCR using the deep immunoSEQ assay. Extracted genomic DNA from each cell subset was distributed evenly across all wells of several immunoSEQ 96-well plates, and each plate was treated as a replicate. For sorted subsets, approximately 190 ng genomic DNA, equal to about 30,000 T cell genomes, was loaded into each replicate PCR. Purified libraries were quantified with a Qubit 3.0 fluorometer, sized on a Bioanalyzer 2100, and re-quantified with the KAPA Library Quantification kit. Each immunoSEQ 96-well plate was sequenced on its own single-read 150-cycle Illumina NextSeq 550 flow cell. The study's processing was this. The immunoSEQ output contained only junctional sequences without quality scores, so filtering could not match that applied to full-length reads. Sequences were annotated with PyIR, a Python wrapper for IgBLAST v1.9, and V/J genes and CDR3 were assigned using IMGT germline references. Reads were removed for weak V/J assignments (E-value above 1e-6), missing CDR3, stop codons, out-of-frame junctions, or ambiguous translated residues. A V3J clonotype was defined by an identical inferred V gene, J gene, and CDR3 amino acid sequence. Percentage overlap between repertoires was computed as shared unique clonotypes divided by the size of the smaller repertoire. RTK rarefaction, the Chao1 estimator, and Recon v2.1 estimates of unobserved clonotypes were used to assess repertoire richness. For all TCRbeta clonotypes obtained by the gDNA method from several donors, generation probabilities were computed with OLGA. This immuneACCESS table, as held by TCRdb, lists in-frame sequences with V and J called but not all clones. Of the missing ones, under half trace to an unresolved V gene in checked studies; the others have no known cause. V and J calls and clone size are as listed in that table; D and trimming were resolved from the DNA. The sample includes roughly 760,000 clones, with around two thirds observed a single time. Of the sample, 1.5% to 2% is held by the ten largest clones.

Note on this clone: Its antigen remains undetermined. Qualities for individual bases were not recorded, and no much larger clone is one base off.

This chain joins TRBV28 to TRBJ2-3, with the D segment identity uncertain. Input material: memory CD4+ T cells sorted from blood. The cell subset or site label on this specimen signifies: CD45RA-negative fraction. The source is a woman in her 30s in good health. Here is the DNA: TGTGCCAGCAGTTTCCCGAGTAGGCGAAAAACAGATACGCAGTATTTT. Its amino acids are CASSFPSRRKTDTQYF.